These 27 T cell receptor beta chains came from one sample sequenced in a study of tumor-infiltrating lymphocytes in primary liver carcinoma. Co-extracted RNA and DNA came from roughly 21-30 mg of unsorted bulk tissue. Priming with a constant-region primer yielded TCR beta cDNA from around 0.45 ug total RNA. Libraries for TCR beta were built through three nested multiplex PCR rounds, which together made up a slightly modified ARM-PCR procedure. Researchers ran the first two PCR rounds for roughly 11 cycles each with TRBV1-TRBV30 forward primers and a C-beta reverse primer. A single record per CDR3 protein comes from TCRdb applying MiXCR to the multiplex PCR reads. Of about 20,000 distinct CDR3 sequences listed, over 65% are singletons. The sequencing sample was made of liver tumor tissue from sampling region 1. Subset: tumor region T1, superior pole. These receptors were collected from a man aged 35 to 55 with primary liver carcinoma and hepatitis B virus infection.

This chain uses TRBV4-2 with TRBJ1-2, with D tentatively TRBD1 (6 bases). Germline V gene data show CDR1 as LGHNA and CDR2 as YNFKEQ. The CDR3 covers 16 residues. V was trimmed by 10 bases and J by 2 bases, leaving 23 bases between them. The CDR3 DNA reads TGTGCCATCAGTCACATAACCCGGACAGAAAACTATGGCTACACCTTC. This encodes CAISHITRTENYGYTF.

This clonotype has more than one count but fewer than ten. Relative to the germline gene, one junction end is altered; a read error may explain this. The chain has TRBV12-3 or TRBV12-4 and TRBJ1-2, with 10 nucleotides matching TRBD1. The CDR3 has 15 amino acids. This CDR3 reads CASSLGQGVNYGYTF. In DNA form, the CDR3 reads TGTGCCAGTAGCCTCGGACAGGGGGTAAACTATGGTTACACCTTC.

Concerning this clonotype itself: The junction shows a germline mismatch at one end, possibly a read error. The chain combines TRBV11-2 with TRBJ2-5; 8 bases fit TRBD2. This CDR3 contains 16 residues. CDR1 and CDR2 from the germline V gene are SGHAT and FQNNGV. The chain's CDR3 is CASSQTRGGGKAAHYF. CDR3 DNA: TGTGCCAGCAGCCAAACTCGTGGCGGGGGGAAAGCGGCCCATTACTTC.

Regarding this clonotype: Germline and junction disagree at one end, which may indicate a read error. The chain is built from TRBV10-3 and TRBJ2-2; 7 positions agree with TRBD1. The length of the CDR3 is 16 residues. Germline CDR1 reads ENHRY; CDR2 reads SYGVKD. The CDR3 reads CATMGTEGENTRELFF. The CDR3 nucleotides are TGTGCCACCATGGGGACAGAAGGTGAGAACACCAGGGAGCTGTTTTTT.

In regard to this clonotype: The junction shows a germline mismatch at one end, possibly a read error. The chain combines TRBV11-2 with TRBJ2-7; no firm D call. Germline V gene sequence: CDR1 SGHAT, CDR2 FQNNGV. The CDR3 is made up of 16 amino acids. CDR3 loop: CTSSFSATSPSYEQYF. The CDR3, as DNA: TGTACCAGCAGCTTCAGTGCGACCAGTCCCTCCTACGAGCAGTACTTC.

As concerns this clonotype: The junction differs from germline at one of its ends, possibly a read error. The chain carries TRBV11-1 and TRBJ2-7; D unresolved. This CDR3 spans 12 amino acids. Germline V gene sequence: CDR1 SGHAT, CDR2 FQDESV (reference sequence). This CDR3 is CSSSSKVYEWYF. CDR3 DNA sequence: TGTTCCAGCAGCTCGAAAGTTTACGAGTGGTACTTC.

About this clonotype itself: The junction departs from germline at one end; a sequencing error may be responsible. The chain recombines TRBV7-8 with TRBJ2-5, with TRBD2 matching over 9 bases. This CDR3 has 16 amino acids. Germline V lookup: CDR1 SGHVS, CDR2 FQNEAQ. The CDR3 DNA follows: TGTGCCTGCAGTTTAGAAATAGCGGGAGCCCAAGAGACCCAGTACTTC. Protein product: CACSLEIAGAQETQYF.

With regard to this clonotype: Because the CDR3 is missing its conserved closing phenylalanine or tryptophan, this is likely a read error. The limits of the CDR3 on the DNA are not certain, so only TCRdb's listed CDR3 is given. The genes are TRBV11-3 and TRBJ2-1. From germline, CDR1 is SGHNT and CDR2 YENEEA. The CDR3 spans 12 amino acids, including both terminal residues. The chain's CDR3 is CASSLTDSKQFL.

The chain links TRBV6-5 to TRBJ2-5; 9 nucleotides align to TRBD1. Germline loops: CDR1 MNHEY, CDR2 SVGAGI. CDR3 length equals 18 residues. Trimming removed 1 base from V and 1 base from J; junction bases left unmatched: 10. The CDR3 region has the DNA TGTGCCAGCAGTTACTTGACCGGGACAGGGAGGGCCCAAGAGACCCAGTACTTC. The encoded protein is CASSYLTGTGRAQETQYF.

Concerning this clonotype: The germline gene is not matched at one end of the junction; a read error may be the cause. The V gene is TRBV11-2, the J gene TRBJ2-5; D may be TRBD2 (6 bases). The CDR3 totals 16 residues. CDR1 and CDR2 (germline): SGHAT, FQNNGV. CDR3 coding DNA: TGCACCAGCAGCCAAACTCCTAGCGAGGGGAAAGAGACCCAGTACTTC. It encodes CTSSQTPSEGKETQYF.

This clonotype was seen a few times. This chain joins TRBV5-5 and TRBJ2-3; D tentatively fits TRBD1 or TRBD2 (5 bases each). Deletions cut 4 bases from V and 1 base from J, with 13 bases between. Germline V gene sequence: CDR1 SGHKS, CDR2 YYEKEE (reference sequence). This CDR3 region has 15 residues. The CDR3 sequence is CASSPVGVGTDTQYF. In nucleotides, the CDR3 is TGTGCCAGCAGCCCTGTGGGGGTGGGCACAGATACGCAGTATTTT.

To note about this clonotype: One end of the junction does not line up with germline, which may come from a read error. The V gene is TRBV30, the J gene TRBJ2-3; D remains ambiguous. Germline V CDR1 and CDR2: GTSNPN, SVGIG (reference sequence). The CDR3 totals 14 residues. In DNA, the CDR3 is TGTGCCTGGAGTGTGTCACGGGCGATGGATACGCGGTATTTT. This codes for CAWSVSRAMDTRYF.

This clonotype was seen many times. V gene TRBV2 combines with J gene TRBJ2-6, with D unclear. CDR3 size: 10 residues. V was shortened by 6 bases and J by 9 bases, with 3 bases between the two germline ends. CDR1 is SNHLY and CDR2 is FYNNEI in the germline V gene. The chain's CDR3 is CASRGNVLTF. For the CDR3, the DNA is TGTGCCAGCAGGGGCAACGTCCTGACTTTC.

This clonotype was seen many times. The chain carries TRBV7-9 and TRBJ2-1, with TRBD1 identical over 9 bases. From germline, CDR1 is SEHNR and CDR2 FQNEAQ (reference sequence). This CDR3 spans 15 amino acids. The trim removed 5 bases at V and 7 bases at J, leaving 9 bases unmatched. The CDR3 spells CASSMYRGQRNEQFF. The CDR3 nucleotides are TGTGCCAGCAGCATGTACAGGGGGCAGAGGAATGAGCAGTTCTTC.

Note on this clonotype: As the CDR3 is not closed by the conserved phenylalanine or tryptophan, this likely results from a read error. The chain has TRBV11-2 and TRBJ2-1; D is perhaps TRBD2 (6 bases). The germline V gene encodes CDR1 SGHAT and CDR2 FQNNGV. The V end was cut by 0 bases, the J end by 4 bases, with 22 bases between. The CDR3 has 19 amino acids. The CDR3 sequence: CASSLDGRFCGTLYNEQFL. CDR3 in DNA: TGTGCCAGCAGCTTAGATGGGCGGTTCTGCGGGACCCTTTACAATGAGCAGTTCCTC.

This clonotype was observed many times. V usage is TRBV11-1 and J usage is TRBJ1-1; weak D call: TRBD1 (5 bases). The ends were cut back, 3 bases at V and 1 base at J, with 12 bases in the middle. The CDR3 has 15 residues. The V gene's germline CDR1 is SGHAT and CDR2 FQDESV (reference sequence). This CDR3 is CASSFFGAANTEAFF. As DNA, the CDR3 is TGTGCCAGCAGCTTTTTTGGGGCAGCGAACACTGAAGCTTTCTTT.

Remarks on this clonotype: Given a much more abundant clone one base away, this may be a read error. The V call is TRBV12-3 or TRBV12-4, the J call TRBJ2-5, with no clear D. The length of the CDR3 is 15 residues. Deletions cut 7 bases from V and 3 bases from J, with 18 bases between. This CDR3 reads CASNTYPVSEETQYF. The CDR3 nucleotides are TGTGCCAGCAACACCTACCCCGTGAGCGAAGAGACCCAGTACTTC.

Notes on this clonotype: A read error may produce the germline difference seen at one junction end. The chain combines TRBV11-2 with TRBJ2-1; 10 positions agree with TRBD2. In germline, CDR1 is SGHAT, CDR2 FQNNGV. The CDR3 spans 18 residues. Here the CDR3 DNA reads TGTGCCAGCAGCTTAGATCTGTGGACTAGCGGTTCCTACGATGAGCAGTTCTTC. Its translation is CASSLDLWTSGSYDEQFF.

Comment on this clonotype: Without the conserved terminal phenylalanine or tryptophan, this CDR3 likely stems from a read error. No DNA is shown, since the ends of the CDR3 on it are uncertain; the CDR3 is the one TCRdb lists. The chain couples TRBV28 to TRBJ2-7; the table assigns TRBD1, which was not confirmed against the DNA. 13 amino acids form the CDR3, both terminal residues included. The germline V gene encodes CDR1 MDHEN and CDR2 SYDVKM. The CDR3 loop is CASTWDASYEQHI.

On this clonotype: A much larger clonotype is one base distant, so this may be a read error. The CDR3 spells CASSYPRGVNTGELFF. CDR3 DNA sequence: TGTGCCAGCAGCTACCCCAGGGGGGTGAACACCGGGGAGCTGTTTTTT. The rearrangement joins TRBV11-2 to TRBJ2-2; tentatively, D is TRBD1 (7 bases). This CDR3 contains 16 residues. The ends were cut back, 4 bases at V and 1 base at J, with 13 bases in the middle. Germline V gene data show CDR1 as SGHAT and CDR2 as FQNNGV. Full variable domain (missing parts from reference TRBV11-2 and TRBJ2-2): EAGVAQSPRYKIIEKRQSVAFWCNPISGHATLYWYQQILGQGPKLLIQFQNNGVVDDSQLPKDRFSAERLKGVDSTLKIQPAKLEDSAVYLCASSYPRGVNTGELFFGEGSRLTVL.

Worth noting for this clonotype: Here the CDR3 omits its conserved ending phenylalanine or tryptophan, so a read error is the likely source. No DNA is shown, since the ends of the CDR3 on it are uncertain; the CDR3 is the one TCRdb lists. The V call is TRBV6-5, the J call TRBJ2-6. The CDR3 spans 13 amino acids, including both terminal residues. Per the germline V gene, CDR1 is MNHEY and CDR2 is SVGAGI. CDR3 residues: CANTEWGANVMTL.

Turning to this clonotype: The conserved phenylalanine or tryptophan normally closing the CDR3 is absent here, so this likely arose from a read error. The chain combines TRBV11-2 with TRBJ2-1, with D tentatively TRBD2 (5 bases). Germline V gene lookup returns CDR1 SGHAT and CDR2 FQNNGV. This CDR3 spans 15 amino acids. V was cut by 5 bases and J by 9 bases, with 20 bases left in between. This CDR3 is CASSPQQEVLGEQFL. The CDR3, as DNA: TGTGCCAGCAGCCCCCAGCAGGAGGTATTGGGTGAGCAGTTCTTA.

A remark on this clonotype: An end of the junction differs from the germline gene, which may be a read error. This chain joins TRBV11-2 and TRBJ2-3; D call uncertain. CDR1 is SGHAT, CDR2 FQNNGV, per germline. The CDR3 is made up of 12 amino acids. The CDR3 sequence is CASSASIGTQYF. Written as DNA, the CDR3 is TGTGCAAGCAGCGCCAGCATAGGTACGCAGTATTTT.

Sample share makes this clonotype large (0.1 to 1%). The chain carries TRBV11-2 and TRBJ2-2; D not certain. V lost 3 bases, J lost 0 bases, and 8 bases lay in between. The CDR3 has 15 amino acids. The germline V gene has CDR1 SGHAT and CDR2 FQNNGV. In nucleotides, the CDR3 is TGTGCCAGCAGCTTTAGGCAATCGAACACCGGGGAGCTGTTTTTT. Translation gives CASSFRQSNTGELFF. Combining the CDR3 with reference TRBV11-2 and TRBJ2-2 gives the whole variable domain EAGVAQSPRYKIIEKRQSVAFWCNPISGHATLYWYQQILGQGPKLLIQFQNNGVVDDSQLPKDRFSAERLKGVDSTLKIQPAKLEDSAVYLCASSFRQSNTGELFFGEGSRLTVL.

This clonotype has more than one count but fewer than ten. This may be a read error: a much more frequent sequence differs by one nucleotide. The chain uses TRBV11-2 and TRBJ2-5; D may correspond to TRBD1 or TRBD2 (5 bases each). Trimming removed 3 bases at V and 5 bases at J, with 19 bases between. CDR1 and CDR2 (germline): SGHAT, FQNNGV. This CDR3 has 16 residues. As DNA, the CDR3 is TGTGCCAGCAGCTTTATCGAGGGGCGCTCTGGTGAGACCCAGTACTTC. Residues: CASSFIEGRSGETQYF.

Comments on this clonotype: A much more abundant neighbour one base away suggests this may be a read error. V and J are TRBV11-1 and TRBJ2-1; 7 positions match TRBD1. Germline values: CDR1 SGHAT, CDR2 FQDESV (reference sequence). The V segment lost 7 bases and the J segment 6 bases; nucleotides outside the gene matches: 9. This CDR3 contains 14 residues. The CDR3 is CASTHRGRINEQFF. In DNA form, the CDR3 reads TGTGCCAGCACCCACAGGGGTCGGATCAATGAGCAGTTCTTC.

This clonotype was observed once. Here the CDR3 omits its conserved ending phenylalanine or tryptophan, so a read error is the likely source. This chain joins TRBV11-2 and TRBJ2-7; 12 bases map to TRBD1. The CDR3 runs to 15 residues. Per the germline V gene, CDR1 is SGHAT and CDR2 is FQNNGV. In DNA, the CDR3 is TGTACCAGCAGCTTAACTCCGGGACAGGGGGCGGTGCAGTACTAC. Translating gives CTSSLTPGQGAVQYY.